This is a list of T cell receptor beta chains from one sample in a study of T cell responses to AZD1222 COVID-19 vaccine. Profiled with immunoSEQ multiplex PCR; TCRdb holds only in-frame clones, not every one. The sample has under 150,000 clones; roughly 90% are singletons. Sequencing was performed on peripheral blood, taken on day 0 of AZD1222 vaccination. The source of these receptors is an adult in good health. Each CDR3 is given with its conserved first and last residue. A D gene is named only where the DNA matches it firmly. Only some rows state a clone size, as once, few, many or a class for expanded clones.

J | length | V | size | D | DNA | CDR3
TRBJ2-1 | 17 | TRBV3-1/TRBV3-2 | . | . | TGTGCCAGCAGCCCCCTCGGAAGCTTCGGATCCTACAATGAGCAGTTCTTC | CASSPLGSFGSYNEQFF
TRBJ2-3 | 14 | TRBV27 | . | . | TGTGCCAGCACAGACCGAGAGCGCACAGATACGCAGTATTTT | CASTDRERTDTQYF
TRBJ2-6 | 19 | TRBV3-1/TRBV3-2 | . | . | TGTGCCAGCAGCCAAGTTAGTGTCAGGCAGTCGTCTGGGGCCAACGTCCTGACTTTC | CASSQVSVRQSSGANVLTF
TRBJ2-5 | 15 | TRBV6-2/TRBV6-3 | . | TRBD2 | TGTGCCAGCAGTTACCCGACTAGCGGGCCAGAGACCCAGTACTTC | CASSYPTSGPETQYF
TRBJ1-5 | 16 | TRBV19 | few | . | TGTGCCAGTAGCCCCCGGAGGGGTTATAGCAATCAGCCCCAGCATTTT | CASSPRRGYSNQPQHF
TRBJ1-5 | 15 | TRBV9 | . | . | TGTGCCAGCAGCGTGGAAGGGTACCCCAATCAGCCCCAGCATTTT | CASSVEGYPNQPQHF
TRBJ2-1 | 16 | TRBV5-1 | . | TRBD2 | TGCGCCAGCAGCTCACTAGCGGGGGGTCCCGGAGAAGAGCAGTTCTTC | CASSSLAGGPGEEQFF
TRBJ1-6 | 16 | TRBV5-1 | . | . | TGCGCCAGCAGCTTGGGGTCAGGAGTGGGCAGTTCACCCCTCCACTTT | CASSLGSGVGSSPLHF
TRBJ1-1 | 14 | TRBV30 | . | . | TGTGCCTGGAGTGAGGGACTTCGGTACACTGAAGCTTTCTTT | CAWSEGLRYTEAFF
TRBJ2-3 | 13 | TRBV18 | . | TRBD1 | TGTGCCAGCTCACAGGGGGCGTCGGATACGCAGTATTTT | CASSQGASDTQYF
TRBJ2-1 | 17 | TRBV11-2 | . | . | TGTGCCAGCAGCTTCGCACAGGGTAGGGGGTGGTTCAATGAGCAGTTCTTC | CASSFAQGRGWFNEQFF
TRBJ2-5 | 14 | TRBV3-1/TRBV3-2 | . | TRBD1 | TGTGCCAGCAGCCAATCGACAGGGGGGGAGACCCAGTACTTC | CASSQSTGGETQYF
TRBJ1-2 | 13 | TRBV7-9 | . | . | TGTGCCAGCAGCTTAGCTGGGGGCGCAGGCTACACCTTC | CASSLAGGAGYTF
TRBJ1-1 | 14 | TRBV2 | . | . | TGTGCCAGCAGGTCTCCGGAAATGAACACTGAAGCTTTCTTT | CASRSPEMNTEAFF
TRBJ1-2 | 15 | TRBV5-5 | . | . | TGTGCCAGCAGCTTGGCCCGAGGGGGGGACTATGGCTACACCTTC | CASSLARGGDYGYTF
TRBJ1-3 | 13 | TRBV29-1 | once | TRBD1 | TGCAGCGTGGGACAGGTCTCTGGAAACACCATATATTTT | CSVGQVSGNTIYF